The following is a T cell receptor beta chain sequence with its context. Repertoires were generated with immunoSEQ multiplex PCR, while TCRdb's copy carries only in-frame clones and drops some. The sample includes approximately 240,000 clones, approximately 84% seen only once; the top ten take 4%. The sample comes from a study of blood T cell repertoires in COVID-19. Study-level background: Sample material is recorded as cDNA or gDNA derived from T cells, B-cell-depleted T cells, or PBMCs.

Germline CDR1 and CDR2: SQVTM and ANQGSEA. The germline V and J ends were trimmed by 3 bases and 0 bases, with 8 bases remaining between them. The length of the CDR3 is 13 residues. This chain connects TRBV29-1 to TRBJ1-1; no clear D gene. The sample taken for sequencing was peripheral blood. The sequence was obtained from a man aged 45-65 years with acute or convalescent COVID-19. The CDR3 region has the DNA TGCAGCGTTGAGGCCGGGGTGAACACTGAAGCTTTCTTT. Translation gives CSVEAGVNTEAFF.